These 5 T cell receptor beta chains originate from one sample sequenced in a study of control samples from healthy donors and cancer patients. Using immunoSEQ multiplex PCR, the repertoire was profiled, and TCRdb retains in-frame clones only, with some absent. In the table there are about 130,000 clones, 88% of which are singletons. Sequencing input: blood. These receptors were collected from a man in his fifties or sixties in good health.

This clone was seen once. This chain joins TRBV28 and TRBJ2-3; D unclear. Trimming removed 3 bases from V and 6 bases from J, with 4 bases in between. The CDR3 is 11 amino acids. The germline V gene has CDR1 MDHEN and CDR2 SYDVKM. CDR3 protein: CASSFVDTQYF. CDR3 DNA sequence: TGTGCCAGCAGTTTTGTGGATACGCAGTATTTT. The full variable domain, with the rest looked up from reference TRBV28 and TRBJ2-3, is DVKVTQSSRYLVKRTGEKVFLECVQDMDHENMFWYRQDPGLGLRLIYFSYDVKMKEKGDIPEGYSVSREKKERFSLILESASTNQTSMYLCASSFVDTQYFGPGTRLTVL.

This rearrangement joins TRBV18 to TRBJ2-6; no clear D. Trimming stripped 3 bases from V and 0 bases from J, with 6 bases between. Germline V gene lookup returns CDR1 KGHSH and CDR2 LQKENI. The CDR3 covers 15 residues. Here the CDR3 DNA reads TGTGCCAGCTCACCTGTTGGCTCTGGGGCCAACGTCCTGACTTTC. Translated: CASSPVGSGANVLTF.

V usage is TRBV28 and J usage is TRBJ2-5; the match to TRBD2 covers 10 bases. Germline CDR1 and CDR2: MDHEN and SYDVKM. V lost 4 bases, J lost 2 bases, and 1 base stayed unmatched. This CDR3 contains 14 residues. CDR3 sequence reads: CASSYSGGQETQYF. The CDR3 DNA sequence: TGTGCCAGCAGTTATAGCGGGGGGCAAGAGACCCAGTACTTC.

The CDR3 DNA is TGTGCCAGCTCGGACCGGGACGGATCCTACGAGCAGTACTTC. Its protein is CASSDRDGSYEQYF. The V and J genes are TRBV11-2 and TRBJ2-7; D might be TRBD1 or TRBD2, each matching 5 bases. Between the trimmed V and J ends, which lost 8 bases and 1 base, there was a span of 15 bases. The germline CDR1 and CDR2 sequences are SGHAT and FQNNGV. This CDR3 comprises 14 residues.

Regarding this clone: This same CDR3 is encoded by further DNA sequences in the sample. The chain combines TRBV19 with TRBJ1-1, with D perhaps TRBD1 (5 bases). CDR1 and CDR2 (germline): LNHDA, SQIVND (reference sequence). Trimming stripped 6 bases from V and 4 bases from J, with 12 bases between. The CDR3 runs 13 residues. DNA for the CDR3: TGTGCCAGTAGCCCAACGGGGGGCACTGAAGCTTTCTTT. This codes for CASSPTGGTEAFF. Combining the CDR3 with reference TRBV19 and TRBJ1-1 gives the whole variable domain DGGITQSPKYLFRKEGQNVTLSCEQNLNHDAMYWYRQDPGQGLRLIYYSQIVNDFQKGDIAEGYSVSREKKESFPLTVTSAQKNPTAFYLCASSPTGGTEAFFGQGTRLTVV.